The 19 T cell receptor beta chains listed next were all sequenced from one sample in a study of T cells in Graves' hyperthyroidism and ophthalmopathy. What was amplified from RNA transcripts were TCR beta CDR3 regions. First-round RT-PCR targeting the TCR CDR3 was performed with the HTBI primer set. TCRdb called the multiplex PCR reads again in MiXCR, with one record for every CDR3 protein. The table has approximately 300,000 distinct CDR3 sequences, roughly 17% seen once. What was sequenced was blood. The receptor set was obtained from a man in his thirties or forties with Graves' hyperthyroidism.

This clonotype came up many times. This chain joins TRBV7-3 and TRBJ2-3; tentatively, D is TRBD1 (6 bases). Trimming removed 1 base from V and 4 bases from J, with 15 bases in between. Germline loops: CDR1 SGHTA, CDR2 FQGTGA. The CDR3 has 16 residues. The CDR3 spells CASSLSGRGRADTQYF. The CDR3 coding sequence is TGTGCCAGCAGCTTAAGCGGCAGGGGCAGGGCAGATACGCAGTATTTT.

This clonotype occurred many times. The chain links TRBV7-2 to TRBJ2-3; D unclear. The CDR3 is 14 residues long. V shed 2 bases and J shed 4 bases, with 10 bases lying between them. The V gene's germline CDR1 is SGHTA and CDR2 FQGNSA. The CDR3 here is CASSLTSSADTQYF. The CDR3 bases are TGTGCCAGCAGCTTAACCTCTTCGGCAGATACGCAGTATTTT.

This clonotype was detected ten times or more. CDR3 residues: CASSPTGRATDTQYF. Here the CDR3 DNA reads TGTGCCAGCAGCCCCACAGGGCGGGCCACAGATACGCAGTATTTT. This sequence joins TRBV3-1 and TRBJ2-3; D perhaps matches TRBD1 (6 bases). Germline V gene sequence: CDR1 LGHDT, CDR2 YNNKEL (reference sequence). The CDR3 consists of 15 residues. With 4 bases removed from V and 2 bases from J, the gap between germline ends came to 13 bases.

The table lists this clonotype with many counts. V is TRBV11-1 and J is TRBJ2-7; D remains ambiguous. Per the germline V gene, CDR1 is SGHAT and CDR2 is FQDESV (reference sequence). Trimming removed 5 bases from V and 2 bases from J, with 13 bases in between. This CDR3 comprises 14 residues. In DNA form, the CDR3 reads TGTGCCAGCAGCCCTATCGGAATTCCCTACGAGCAGTACTTC. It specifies CASSPIGIPYEQYF.

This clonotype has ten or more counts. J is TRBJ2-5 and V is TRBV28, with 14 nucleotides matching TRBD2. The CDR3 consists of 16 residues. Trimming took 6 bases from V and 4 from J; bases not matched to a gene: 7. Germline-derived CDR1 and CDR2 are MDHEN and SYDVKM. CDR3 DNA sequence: TGTGCCAGCAGCGACCCCGGGACTAGCGGGGGAGAGACCCAGTACTTC. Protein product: CASSDPGTSGGETQYF.

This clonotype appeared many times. The CDR3 nucleotides are TGTGCCAGCAGTGCGGTAGTGGATACGCAGTATTTT. This translates into CASSAVVDTQYF. The chain is built from TRBV2 and TRBJ2-3; no reliable D call. Germline V lookup: CDR1 SNHLY, CDR2 FYNNEI. CDR3 length equals 12 residues. V lost 4 bases and J 6 bases, leaving 8 bases between the germline ends.

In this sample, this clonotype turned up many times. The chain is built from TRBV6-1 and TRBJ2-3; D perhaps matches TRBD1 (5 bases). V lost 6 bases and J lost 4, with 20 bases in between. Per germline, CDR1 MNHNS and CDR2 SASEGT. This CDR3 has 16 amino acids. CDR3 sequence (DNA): TGTGCCAGCAGACTAACAATCTCAGGGAAGGCAGATACGCAGTATTTT. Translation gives CASRLTISGKADTQYF.

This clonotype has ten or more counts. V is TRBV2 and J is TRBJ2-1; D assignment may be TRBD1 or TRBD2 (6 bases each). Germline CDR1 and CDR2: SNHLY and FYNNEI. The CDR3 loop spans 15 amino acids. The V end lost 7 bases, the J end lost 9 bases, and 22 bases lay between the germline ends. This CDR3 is CASTALVGGSGEQFF. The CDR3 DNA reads TGTGCCAGCACGGCTCTTGTGGGGGGCTCGGGTGAGCAGTTCTTC. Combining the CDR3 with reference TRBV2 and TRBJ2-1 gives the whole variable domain EPEVTQTPSHQVTQMGQEVILRCVPISNHLYFYWYRQILGQKVEFLVSFYNNEISEKSEIFDDQFSVERPDGSNFTLKIRSTKLEDSAMYFCASTALVGGSGEQFFGPGTRLTVL.

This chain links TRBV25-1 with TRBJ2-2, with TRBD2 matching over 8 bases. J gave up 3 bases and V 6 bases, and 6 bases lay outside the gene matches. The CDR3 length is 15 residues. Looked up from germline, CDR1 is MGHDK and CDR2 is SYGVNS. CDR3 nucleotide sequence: TGTGCCAGCAGACCCGGACTAGCCGACACCGGGGAGCTGTTTTTT. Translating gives CASRPGLADTGELFF.

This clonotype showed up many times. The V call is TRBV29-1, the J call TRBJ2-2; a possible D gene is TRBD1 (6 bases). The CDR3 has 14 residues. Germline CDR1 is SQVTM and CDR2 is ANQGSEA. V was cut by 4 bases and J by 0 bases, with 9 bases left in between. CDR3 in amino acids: CSVGGPTNTGELFF. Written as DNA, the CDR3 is TGCAGCGTTGGGGGGCCAACGAACACCGGGGAGCTGTTTTTT.

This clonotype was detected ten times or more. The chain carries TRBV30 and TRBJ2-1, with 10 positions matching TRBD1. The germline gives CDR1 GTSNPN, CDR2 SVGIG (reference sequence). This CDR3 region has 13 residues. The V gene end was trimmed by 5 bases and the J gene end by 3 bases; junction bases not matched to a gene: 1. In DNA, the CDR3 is TGTGCCTGGGGACAGGGGGGCTACAATGAGCAGTTCTTC. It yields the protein CAWGQGGYNEQFF.

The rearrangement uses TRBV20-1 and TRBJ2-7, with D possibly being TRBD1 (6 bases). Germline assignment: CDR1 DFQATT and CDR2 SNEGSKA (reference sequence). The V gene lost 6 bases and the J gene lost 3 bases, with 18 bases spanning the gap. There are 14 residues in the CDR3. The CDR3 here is CSAAAGVSDYEQYF. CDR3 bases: TGCAGTGCCGCGGCAGGGGTCTCCGACTACGAGCAGTACTTC.

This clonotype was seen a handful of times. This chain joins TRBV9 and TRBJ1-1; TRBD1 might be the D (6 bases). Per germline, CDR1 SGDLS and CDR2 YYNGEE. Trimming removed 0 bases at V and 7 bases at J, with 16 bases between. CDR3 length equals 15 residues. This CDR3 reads CASSVGRQVGDEAFF. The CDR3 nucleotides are TGTGCCAGCAGCGTAGGCCGACAGGTTGGAGATGAAGCTTTCTTT.

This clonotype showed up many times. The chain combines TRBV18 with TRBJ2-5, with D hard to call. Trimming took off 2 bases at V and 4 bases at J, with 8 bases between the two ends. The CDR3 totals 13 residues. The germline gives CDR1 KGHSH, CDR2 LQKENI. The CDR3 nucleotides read TGTGCCAGCTCACCAAGAGCTGGAGAGACCCAGTACTTC. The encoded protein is CASSPRAGETQYF.

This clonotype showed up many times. For the CDR3, the DNA is TGTGCCAGCAGTTTTGGGGGGGCAGGGCCAAGAAATTACGAGCAGTACTTC. Its protein product is CASSFGGAGPRNYEQYF. The genes are TRBV12-3 or TRBV12-4 and TRBJ2-7; D perhaps matches TRBD2 (7 bases). The length of the CDR3 is 17 residues. Trimming pared 3 bases from V and 4 bases from J, leaving 22 bases between.

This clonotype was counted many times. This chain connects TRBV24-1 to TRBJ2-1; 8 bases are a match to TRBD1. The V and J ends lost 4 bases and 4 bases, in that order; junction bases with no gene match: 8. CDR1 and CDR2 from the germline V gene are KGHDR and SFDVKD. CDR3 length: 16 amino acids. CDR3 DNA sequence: TGTGCCACCAGTGAAACGACAGGGGCGCGGTACAATGAGCAGTTCTTC. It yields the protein CATSETTGARYNEQFF.

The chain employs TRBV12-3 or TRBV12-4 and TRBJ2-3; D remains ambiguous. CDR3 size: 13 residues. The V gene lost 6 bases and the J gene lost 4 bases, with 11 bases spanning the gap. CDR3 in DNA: TGTGCCAGCAGGTTCCAGGATCCAGATACGCAGTATTTT. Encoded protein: CASRFQDPDTQYF.

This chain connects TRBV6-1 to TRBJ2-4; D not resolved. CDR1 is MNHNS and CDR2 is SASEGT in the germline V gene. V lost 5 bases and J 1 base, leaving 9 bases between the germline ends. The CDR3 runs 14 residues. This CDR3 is CASSPLTAKNIQYF. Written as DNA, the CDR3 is TGTGCCAGCAGTCCCCTCACGGCCAAAAACATTCAGTACTTC.

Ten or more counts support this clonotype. The CDR3 spells CSASTAGAGTDTQYF. Written as DNA, the CDR3 is TGCAGTGCTAGTACAGCGGGAGCGGGCACAGATACGCAGTATTTT. J is TRBJ2-3 and V is TRBV20-1; 8 bases are a match to TRBD2. The J segment lost 1 base and the V segment lost 3 bases, leaving 6 bases of the junction unmatched. The CDR3 is 15 amino acids. Per germline, CDR1 DFQATT and CDR2 SNEGSKA (reference sequence).